The 24 T cell receptor beta chains presented below share a single source sample, sequenced in a study of tissue T cells after allogeneic stem cell transplantation. Time point given: mouse harvest day 14 after allogeneic transplant. Tail vein injection delivered 10^7 T-cell-depleted bone marrow cells and 10^6 splenic CD5+ T cells. Profiled with immunoSEQ multiplex PCR; TCRdb holds only in-frame clones, not every one. This table holds about 350 clones, around 50% found once. The sequenced material came from blood. The origin of the receptors is a female BALB/c mouse given C57BL/6 T cells with graft-versus-host disease after an allogeneic hematopoietic cell transplant.

The sample holds a few counts of this clone. These gene names are mouse names. With the read ending 1 residue before the CDR3 end, the germline J gene is used to fill in that end. The chain has TRBV19 and TRBJ2-7; D remains ambiguous. The CDR3 is 11 amino acids. The V end lost 2 bases, the J end lost 4 bases, and 4 bases lay between the germline ends. From germline, CDR1 is FNHDT and CDR2 SITEND (reference sequence). CDR3 residues: CASSIEYEQYF. The CDR3 bases that were read are TGTGCCAGCAGTATCGAATATGAACAGTAC. Based on the CDR3 plus reference TRBV19 and TRBJ2-7, the full variable domain is GGIITQTPKFLIGQEGQKLTLKCQQNFNHDTMYWYRQDSGKGLRLIYYSITENDLQKGDLSEGYDASREKKSSFSLTVTSAQKNEMAVFLCASSIEYEQYFGPGTRLTVL.

Remarks on this clone: Genes and germline are mouse. The read halts 1 residue ahead of the CDR3 end, with the missing end drawn from the germline J gene. The V call is TRBV22, the J call TRBJ1-3. TRBV22 is a pseudogene segment. This CDR3 region has 15 residues. CDR3 sequence: CASSWGTASGNTLYF. CDR3 DNA, as far as it was read: TGTGCCAGCAGTTGGGGGACCGCCTCTGGAAATACGCTCTAT.

By sample fraction, this clone is hyperexpanded. Gene names and germline match the mouse. The read ends 1 residue early relative to the CDR3; the germline J gene fills the gap. The chain links TRBV3 to TRBJ2-7; 7 nucleotides agree with TRBD1. The CDR3 contains 13 residues. After removal of 6 bases from V and 4 bases from J, the junction contained 6 bases not matched to a gene. CDR1 is SNHLY, CDR2 FYNGKV, per germline (reference sequence). Incomplete CDR3 DNA: TGTGCCAGCAGTCTCGGGACAGTATATGAACAGTAC. It translates to CASSLGTVYEQY. The entire CDR3 protein reads CASSLGTVYEQYF. The complete variable domain, with remaining parts taken from reference TRBV3 and TRBJ2-7, reads GPKVLQIPSHQIIDMGQMVTLNCDPVSNHLYFYWYKQILGQQMEFLVNFYNGKVMEKSKLFKDQFSVERPDGSYFTLKIQPTALEDSAVYFCASSLGTVYEQYFGPGTRLTVL.

The table lists this clone with a count of one. Genes and germline come from the mouse. The CDR3 extends 1 residue past the end of the read, so its final part is completed from the germline J gene. The gene calls are TRBV13-1 and TRBJ1-1; TRBD1 agrees at 10 bases. In germline, CDR1 is NSHNY, CDR2 SYGAGN. Losses at the gene ends were 1 base for V and 5 bases for J; bases not matched to a gene: 2. This CDR3 is 14 amino acids long. This CDR3 is CASSDRGQGTEVFF. CDR3 DNA (partial): TGTGCCAGCAGTGATAGGGGACAGGGGACAGAAGTCTTC.

This clone is hyperexpanded (1% or more) in the sample. Gene labels here are mouse ones. The CDR3 goes on 1 residue after the read ends, and that part is filled in from the germline J gene. The chain links TRBV4 to TRBJ2-7, with 10 bases fitting TRBD2. This CDR3 spans 14 amino acids. V trimming: 4 bases; J trimming: 4 bases; junction bases outside the gene matches: 4. Per the germline V gene, CDR1 is LGHDT and CDR2 is YNNKQL (reference sequence). The CDR3 sequence is CASSSGTGAYEQYF. The sequenced CDR3 bases are TGTGCCAGCAGCTCCGGGACTGGGGCTTATGAACAGTAC.

This clone was counted a few times. The gene names here belong to mouse. The CDR3 is cut off 1 residue early in the read; its end comes from the germline J gene. The chain uses TRBV26 and TRBJ2-2; D unclear. CDR1 and CDR2 (germline): KGHPV, FQNQEV (reference sequence). V shed 2 bases and J shed 4 bases, with 5 bases lying between them. This CDR3 has 13 amino acids. The CDR3 DNA, read in part, is TGTGCCAGCAGTCTGGGGATCACCGGGCAGCTCTAC. Protein: CASSLGITGQLY. The entire CDR3 is CASSLGITGQLYF.

There are a few counts of this clone. Genes and germline come from the mouse. The sequenced CDR3 bases are TGTGCCAGCAGCTACGACTGGGGGGGCTTTGAACAGTAC. Translation gives CASSYDWGGFEQY. The complete CDR3 reads CASSYDWGGFEQYF. This sequence joins TRBV4 and TRBJ2-7, with 12 bases aligning to TRBD2. The CDR3 end lies 1 residue beyond the end of the read and is filled in from the germline J gene. The V segment lost 3 bases and the J segment 6 bases; nucleotides outside the gene matches: 3. The germline V gene encodes CDR1 LGHDT and CDR2 YNNKQL (reference sequence). This CDR3 is 14 amino acids long.

About this clone: The gene names given are mouse names. The observed sequence ends 1 residue before the CDR3 terminus, with the missing tail filled in from the germline J gene. V is TRBV12-1 and J is TRBJ2-1; no reliable D call. V dropped 4 bases and J dropped 0 bases, with 9 bases sitting between them. This CDR3 contains 14 residues. Germline CDR1 is SGHSN and CDR2 is HYEKVE. This CDR3 reads CASSPSSNYAEQFF. The sequenced part of the CDR3 DNA is TGTGCCAGCTCCCCGAGCAGTAACTATGCTGAGCAGTTC.

As regards this clone: Gene names and germline refer to mouse. The observed sequence ends 1 residue before the CDR3 terminus, with the missing tail filled in from the germline J gene. The rearrangement uses TRBV26 and TRBJ2-5, with 12 bases identical to TRBD1. Germline V gives CDR1 KGHPV, CDR2 FQNQEV (reference sequence). The junction had 3 bases not matched to a gene; V was cut back by 6 bases and J by 5 bases. The CDR3 runs 14 residues. CDR3 region: CASSLGQGADTQYF. The sequenced CDR3 bases are TGTGCCAGCAGCCTGGGACAGGGGGCAGACACCCAGTAC.

Relative to its sample, this clone is hyperexpanded (1% or more). Genes and germline are mouse. From the germline J gene comes the end of the CDR3, since the read stops 1 residue before it. V is TRBV29 and J is TRBJ1-6; perhaps TRBD1 as D (6 bases). TRBJ1-6 is an open reading frame whose function is uncertain. Trimming removed 2 bases from V and 1 base from J, with 6 bases in between. Germline assignment: CDR1 MSHET and CDR2 SYDVDS. This CDR3 has 15 amino acids. CDR3 loop: CASSLGGSYNSPLYF. The CDR3 DNA, read in part, is TGTGCTAGCAGTTTAGGGGGCTCCTATAATTCGCCCCTCTAC.

In the case of this clone: Gene names follow the mouse nomenclature. The missing CDR3 end, 1 residue past where the read stops, is filled in from the germline J gene. This sequence joins TRBV13-3 and TRBJ2-4; TRBD1 is a possible D gene (6 bases). The CDR3 spans 16 residues. Germline V gene data show CDR1 as NNHDY and CDR2 as SYVADS. With 1 base removed from V and 0 bases from J, the gap between germline ends came to 12 bases. The CDR3 protein is CASSDPTGYSQNTLYF. CDR3 bases read: TGTGCCAGCAGTGATCCTACAGGGTATAGTCAAAACACCTTGTAC.

With regard to this clone: Mouse names are used for the genes. The read terminates 1 residue before the CDR3 end, so the remaining end is supplied by the germline J gene. The chain links TRBV5 to TRBJ2-5, with D hard to call. The CDR3 spans 13 residues. V lost 4 bases to trimming and J lost 5 bases, with 10 bases between them. Germline lookup yields CDR1 LGHNA and CDR2 YNLKQL (reference sequence). The covered CDR3 bases are TGTGCCAGCAGCCCCCCGGGTGGAGACACCCAGTAC. Its translation is CASSPPGGDTQY. The CDR3 in its entirety is CASSPPGGDTQYF.

Turning to this clone: Mouse gene names apply. Incomplete CDR3 DNA: TGTGCAAGCAGCTCCGGGACGGGGGAACAGTAC. Its protein product is CASSSGTGEQY. The full CDR3 reads CASSSGTGEQYF. This chain links TRBV16 with TRBJ2-7; either TRBD1 or TRBD2 may fit D (5 bases each). Read sequence stops 1 residue before the CDR3 end, and the germline J gene provides the missing end. The CDR3 is 12 residues long. V shed 4 bases and J shed 7 bases, with 11 bases lying between them. Germline-derived CDR1 and CDR2 are SGHSA and FRNQAP. Full variable domain (remainder filled in from reference TRBV16 and TRBJ2-7): NAGVIQTPRHKVTGKGQEATLWCEPISGHSAVFWYRQTIVQGLEFLTYFRNQAPIDDSGMPKERFSAQMPNQSHSTLKIQSTQPQDSAVYLCASSSGTGEQYFGPGTRLTVL.

Concerning this clone: The gene symbols are mouse symbols. The CDR3 end is not reached by the read, which stops 1 residue before it; the germline J gene fills it in. This sequence joins TRBV12-1 and TRBJ2-5; 7 bases agree with TRBD1. Germline CDR1 reads SGHSN; CDR2 reads HYEKVE. The junction had 3 bases not matched to a gene; V was cut back by 2 bases and J by 2 bases. This CDR3 is built from 14 residues. Partial CDR3 DNA: TGTGCCAGCTCTCCACAGGGGATCCAAGACACCCAGTAC. Amino acid sequence: CASSPQGIQDTQY. The whole CDR3 region reads CASSPQGIQDTQYF.

Notes on this clone: The genes are named according to mouse. The read halts 1 residue ahead of the CDR3 end, with the missing end drawn from the germline J gene. The genes are TRBV12-2 and TRBJ1-6, with 10 bases that match TRBD1. TRBJ1-6 belongs to the ORF category, with a function that is uncertain. Losses at the gene ends were 2 bases for V and 6 bases for J; bases not matched to a gene: 6. CDR3 length: 16 residues. Germline V gene sequence: CDR1 SGHLS, CDR2 HYDKME. This CDR3 is CASSPRQGAVNSPLYF. The CDR3 bases that were read are TGTGCCAGCTCTCCTAGACAGGGGGCTGTTAATTCGCCCCTCTAC.

This clone was found a few times. Mouse gene names and germline throughout. The CDR3 end is not reached by the read, which stops 1 residue before it; the germline J gene fills it in. This chain joins TRBV31 and TRBJ2-7, with TRBD1 identical over 10 bases. The CDR3 consists of 14 residues. Trimming took 0 bases from V and 3 from J; bases not matched to a gene: 2. CDR1 GKSSPN and CDR2 SITVG come from the germline V gene. The CDR3 spells CAWSLGTGDYEQYF. The part of the CDR3 DNA that was read is TGTGCCTGGAGTCTAGGGACAGGGGACTATGAACAGTAC.

A note on this clone: All gene names here are mouse names. The read ends 1 residue before the CDR3 terminus; that terminus is restored from the germline J gene. The chain is built from TRBV12-1 and TRBJ2-4; D uncertain. The germline CDR1 and CDR2 sequences are SGHSN and HYEKVE. CDR3 length: 13 amino acids. V was cut by 0 bases and J by 1 base, with 4 bases left in between. The CDR3 DNA, read in part, is TGTGCCAGCTCTCTCGAGGGTCAAAACACCTTGTAC. This encodes CASSLEGQNTLY. The CDR3 in full is CASSLEGQNTLYF.

As concerns this clone: Mouse gene names apply. The CDR3 goes on 1 residue after the read ends, and that part is filled in from the germline J gene. The chain is built from TRBV15 and TRBJ1-3; tentatively, D is TRBD1 (6 bases). Germline V CDR1 and CDR2: SGHND, FRSKSL. This CDR3 spans 13 amino acids. V shed 5 bases and J shed 3 bases, with 8 bases lying between them. The part of the CDR3 DNA that was read is TGTGCCAGCAGTCCAGGGGTTGGAAATACGCTCTAT. This sequence encodes CASSPGVGNTLY. The entire CDR3 reads CASSPGVGNTLYF.

For this clone: Any gene name here is a mouse gene name. The read ends 1 residue before the CDR3 terminus; that terminus is restored from the germline J gene. The chain employs TRBV12-1 and TRBJ1-3, with no clear D. The CDR3 spans 14 residues. The V end lost 2 bases, the J end lost 0 bases, and 7 bases lay between the germline ends. Germline-derived CDR1 and CDR2 are SGHSN and HYEKVE. CDR3 amino acids: CASSQHNSGNTLYF. The part of the CDR3 DNA that was read is TGTGCCAGCTCTCAGCACAATTCTGGAAATACGCTCTAT.

As to this clone: Gene names follow the mouse nomenclature. The read falls 1 residue short of the CDR3 end, and the missing part is taken from the germline J gene. The rearrangement uses TRBV31 and TRBJ1-4, with D possibly TRBD1 on 6 matching bases. V gave up 0 bases and J gave up 0 bases, with 11 bases separating them. The CDR3 is 16 residues long. Germline assignment: CDR1 GKSSPN and CDR2 SITVG. The chain's CDR3 is CAWSLGTIISNERLFF. The covered CDR3 bases are TGTGCCTGGAGTCTTGGGACAATAATTTCCAACGAAAGATTATTT.

On this clone itself: All gene names here are mouse names. Read coverage stops 1 residue before the CDR3 terminus; the germline J gene supplies the remainder. The genes are TRBV19 and TRBJ1-1, with a tentative D call TRBD1 (6 bases). Germline V gives CDR1 FNHDT, CDR2 SITEND (reference sequence). This CDR3 is built from 16 residues. Trimming stripped 0 bases from V and 2 bases from J, with 14 bases between. The part of the CDR3 DNA that was read is TGTGCCAGCAGTATAGGCGGGGGCGGAGGCAACACAGAAGTCTTC. Its translation is CASSIGGGGGNTEVF. The whole CDR3 is CASSIGGGGGNTEVFF.

As for this clone: Mouse gene names and germline throughout. The read finishes 1 residue shy of the CDR3 end, and the germline J gene is used to complete it. This chain uses TRBV15 with TRBJ2-4; 12 bases fit TRBD2. The CDR3 spans 17 residues. Germline lookup yields CDR1 SGHND and CDR2 FRSKSL. J lost 2 bases, V lost 0 bases, and 3 bases had no gene match. The sequenced CDR3 bases are TGTGCCAGCAGTTTAGCGCGGGACTGGGGGGCTCAAAACACCTTGTAC. Protein sequence: CASSLARDWGAQNTLY. The whole CDR3 protein reads CASSLARDWGAQNTLYF.

In the case of this clone: The germline and genes are mouse ones. The CDR3 goes on 1 residue after the read ends, and that part is filled in from the germline J gene. The J gene is TRBJ2-1, the V gene TRBV12-2; perhaps TRBD1 as D (5 bases). The CDR3 is made up of 15 amino acids. Trimming pared 0 bases from V and 0 bases from J, leaving 8 bases between. Germline V gene data show CDR1 as SGHLS and CDR2 as HYDKME. CDR3 loop: CASSLEGSNYAEQFF. The part of the CDR3 DNA that was read is TGTGCCAGCTCTCTCGAGGGGTCTAACTATGCTGAGCAGTTC.

On this clone: Gene names are the mouse ones. With the read ending 1 residue before the CDR3 end, the germline J gene is used to fill in that end. The chain carries TRBV3 and TRBJ1-4, with 10 bases aligning to TRBD1. This CDR3 has 14 amino acids. CDR1 and CDR2 from the germline V gene are SNHLY and FYNGKV (reference sequence). The ends lost 2 bases at V and 9 bases at J; junction bases unmatched: 3. CDR3 DNA, as far as it was read: TGTGCCAGCAGCTTATGGACAGGGGGAAAAAGATTATTT. Encoded protein: CASSLWTGGKRLF. The whole CDR3 protein is CASSLWTGGKRLFF. The whole variable domain, filled in from reference TRBV3 and TRBJ1-4, reads GPKVLQIPSHQIIDMGQMVTLNCDPVSNHLYFYWYKQILGQQMEFLVNFYNGKVMEKSKLFKDQFSVERPDGSYFTLKIQPTALEDSAVYFCASSLWTGGKRLFFGHGTKLSVL.